The 7 T cell receptor beta chains listed next were all sequenced from one sample in a study of cytomegalovirus exposure and HLA in healthy donors. With 60 Vbeta and 13 Jbeta primers, the PCR was carried out. Assay: immunoSEQ multiplex PCR; the TCRdb copy retains only in-frame clones and omits some. This table holds 150,000 to 200,000 clones, about 80% found once. Sequencing input: PBMCs. The receptor set was obtained from a man younger than 45 in good health and CMV-seronegative.

The chain combines TRBV18 with TRBJ2-7, with no clear D. The CDR3 consists of 12 residues. Trimming shortened V by 6 bases and J by 3 bases, and 9 bases separated the two germline ends. Germline loops: CDR1 KGHSH, CDR2 LQKENI. In DNA form, the CDR3 reads TGTGCCAGCTCGCTACAGTTCTACGAGCAGTACTTC. Its translation is CASSLQFYEQYF.

This chain joins TRBV9 and TRBJ2-7; weak D call: TRBD2 (5 bases). The germline V gene encodes CDR1 SGDLS and CDR2 YYNGEE. Trimming cost V 0 bases and J 5 bases, with 12 bases left between them. CDR3 length equals 14 residues. CDR3 loop: CASSVGGSRDEQYF. CDR3 nucleotide sequence: TGTGCCAGCAGCGTAGGAGGGAGTCGGGACGAGCAGTACTTC.

The chain carries TRBV4-1 and TRBJ2-3; 11 bases are a match to TRBD2. The trim removed 5 bases at V and 2 bases at J, leaving 9 bases unmatched. Germline CDR1 reads MGHRA; CDR2 reads YSYEKL. The CDR3 has 17 residues. The CDR3 spells CASSSGSGREYTDTQYF. CDR3 in DNA: TGCGCCAGCAGCTCGGGTAGCGGGAGGGAGTACACAGATACGCAGTATTTT.

There are a few counts of this clone. The genes are TRBV6-1 and TRBJ2-7; TRBD2 might be the D (5 bases). The germline CDR1 and CDR2 sequences are MNHNS and SASEGT. This CDR3 is 10 amino acids long. V was trimmed by 6 bases and J by 6 bases, leaving 6 bases between them. The CDR3 DNA sequence: TGTGCCAGCAGACTAGGCGAGCAGTACTTC. Its protein product is CASRLGEQYF.

V is TRBV5-1 and J is TRBJ2-4; weak D call: TRBD1 (5 bases). CDR3 length: 16 amino acids. Germline CDR1 reads SGHRS; CDR2 reads YFSETQ. Deletions cut 0 bases from V and 0 bases from J, with 10 bases between. CDR3 amino acids: CASSLGQSVAKNIQYF. Written as DNA, the CDR3 is TGCGCCAGCAGCTTGGGACAGTCCGTAGCCAAAAACATTCAGTACTTC.

The gene calls are TRBV5-1 and TRBJ2-3, with D maybe TRBD2 (5 bases). The CDR3 sequence is 15 residues long. V gave up 6 bases and J gave up 5 bases, with 19 bases separating them. Germline V gene data show CDR1 as SGHRS and CDR2 as YFSETQ. CDR3 in amino acids: CASTSRPDGGDTQYF. DNA of the CDR3: TGCGCCAGCACTAGCCGGCCGGACGGAGGAGATACGCAGTATTTT. The variable domain in full, with the rest retrieved from reference TRBV5-1 and TRBJ2-3, is KAGVTQTPRYLIKTRGQQVTLSCSPISGHRSVSWYQQTPGQGLQFLFEYFSETQRNKGNFPGRFSGRQFSNSRSEMNVSTLELGDSALYLCASTSRPDGGDTQYFGPGTRLTVL.

The chain links TRBV19 to TRBJ2-7, with 8 bases aligning to TRBD2. The CDR3 consists of 14 residues. From germline, CDR1 is LNHDA and CDR2 SQIVND (reference sequence). V dropped 9 bases and J dropped 4; count of bases not matched to a gene: 11. DNA of the CDR3: TGTGCCAGCAAACCGGGACTAGGAGAATACGAGCAGTACTTC. This encodes CASKPGLGEYEQYF.